The 20 T cell receptor beta chains below come from one sample, sequenced in a study of T cell responses to AZD1222 COVID-19 vaccine. Generated by immunoSEQ multiplex PCR, the TCRdb table keeps only in-frame clones and is missing some. The sample shows more than 140,000 clones, roughly 90% of them seen only once. The starting material was peripheral blood, obtained on day 0 of AZD1222 vaccination. The origin of the receptors is an adult in good health.

The chain combines TRBV5-1 with TRBJ1-1; D is possibly TRBD1 (5 bases). Germline CDR1 reads SGHRS; CDR2 reads YFSETQ. V lost 2 bases and J lost 0, with 14 bases in between. This CDR3 region has 16 residues. CDR3 nucleotides: TGCGCCAGCAGCTTAGTCGGGGACGTCCTGAACACTGAAGCTTTCTTT. Amino acid sequence: CASSLVGDVLNTEAFF.

The CDR3 nucleotides read TGTGCCAGCAGCTTAGATCGTGGGCTTGAAGCTTTCTTT. This codes for CASSLDRGLEAFF. V gene TRBV11-1 combines with J gene TRBJ1-1; D uncertain. The CDR3 is 13 amino acids. Deletions cut 1 base from V and 7 bases from J, with 10 bases between. CDR1 is SGHAT, CDR2 FQDESV, per germline (reference sequence).

Of note for this clone: A junction boundary mismatches the germline segment, possibly from a read error. This chain's CDR3 is CAGSQQGGRGADTQYF. Here the CDR3 DNA reads TGCGCCGGCAGCCAACAGGGGGGGCGAGGGGCAGATACGCAGTATTTT. The chain has TRBV4-1 and TRBJ2-3; maybe TRBD1 (8 bases). There are 16 residues in the CDR3. Germline V gene lookup returns CDR1 MGHRA and CDR2 YSYEKL.

The chain couples TRBV3-1 (or the pseudogene TRBV3-2) to TRBJ1-5, with D unresolved. Germline V gene sequence: CDR1 LGHDT, CDR2 YNNKEL (reference sequence). The CDR3 has 13 amino acids. Trimming took off 0 bases at V and 7 bases at J, with 7 bases between the two ends. CDR3 protein: CASSQEYTQPQHF. CDR3 coding DNA: TGTGCCAGCAGCCAAGAATACACCCAGCCCCAGCATTTT.

The chain links TRBV18 to TRBJ2-1; 9 bases agree with TRBD2. V dropped 6 bases and J dropped 7; count of bases not matched to a gene: 13. The CDR3 runs 16 residues. CDR1 KGHSH and CDR2 LQKENI come from the germline V gene. The CDR3 DNA sequence: TGTGCCAGCTCCGCCCAGAGGGCGGGGGGGACAAATGAGCAGTTCTTC. It encodes CASSAQRAGGTNEQFF.

This chain uses TRBV6-4 with TRBJ2-3, with D perhaps TRBD1 (5 bases). The CDR3 contains 15 residues. Germline V CDR1 and CDR2: MRHNA, SNTAGT. Trimming left V 0 bases short and J 3 bases short, with 10 bases between. The CDR3 region has the DNA TGTGCCAGCAGTGACTCAGGGGCCGGAACAGATACGCAGTATTTT. Translating it yields CASSDSGAGTDTQYF.

V and J are TRBV19 and TRBJ2-5, with D possibly matching TRBD2 (5 bases). In germline, CDR1 is LNHDA, CDR2 SQIVND (reference sequence). The germline V and J ends were trimmed by 7 bases and 5 bases, with 14 bases remaining between them. CDR3 size: 13 residues. The CDR3 protein is CASTGPGLETQYF. The CDR3 region has the DNA TGTGCCAGTACAGGTCCGGGGTTGGAGACCCAGTACTTC.

The chain joins TRBV6-5 to TRBJ2-1; a possible D gene is TRBD2 (6 bases). Germline assignment: CDR1 MNHEY and CDR2 SVGAGI. The CDR3 sequence is 13 residues long. Trimming pared 8 bases from V and 7 bases from J, leaving 15 bases between. CDR3: CASSPGVRNEQFF. CDR3 nucleotides: TGTGCCAGCTCCCCGGGGGTGAGGAATGAGCAGTTCTTC.

J is TRBJ2-5 and V is TRBV28; 8 bases are shared with TRBD2. The CDR3 consists of 14 residues. CDR1 is MDHEN and CDR2 is SYDVKM in the germline V gene. Unmatched junction bases numbered 6, after V lost 6 bases and J lost 3 bases. The DNA for the CDR3 is TGTGCCAGCAGAAAACTAGCGGTGAAAGAGACCCAGTACTTC. Translation: CASRKLAVKETQYF.

The chain recombines TRBV2 with TRBJ2-5; 7 bases agree with TRBD2. The V and J ends lost 4 bases and 1 base, in that order; junction bases with no gene match: 9. CDR3 length: 16 amino acids. Germline CDR1 SNHLY, CDR2 FYNNEI. As DNA, the CDR3 is TGTGCCAGCAGTGGGTACGGGACTACCCTCCAAGAGACCCAGTACTTC. Encoded protein: CASSGYGTTLQETQYF.

The chain links TRBV5-4 to TRBJ1-6; D possibly corresponds to TRBD1 (5 bases). The CDR3 sequence is 16 residues long. V lost 4 bases and J 9 bases, leaving 20 bases between the germline ends. Per germline, CDR1 SGHNT and CDR2 YYREEE (reference sequence). The CDR3 nucleotides read TGTGCCAGCAGCCCGGCAAGGGACGGGCGGGGTTCACCCCTCCACTTT. Residues: CASSPARDGRGSPLHF. Variable domain in full (rest from reference TRBV5-4 and TRBJ1-6): ETGVTQSPTHLIKTRGQQVTLRCSSQSGHNTVSWYQQALGQGPQFIFQYYREEENGRGNFPPRFSGLQFPNYSSELNVNALELDDSALYLCASSPARDGRGSPLHFGNGTRLTVT.

The rearrangement links TRBV7-8 to TRBJ2-5, with D uncertain. Trimming pared 2 bases from V and 5 bases from J, leaving 3 bases between. Germline V gene sequence: CDR1 SGHVS, CDR2 FQNEAQ. There are 11 residues in the CDR3. The CDR3 is CASSLWETQYF. CDR3 in DNA: TGTGCCAGCAGCTTATGGGAGACCCAGTACTTC.

J is TRBJ2-5 and V is TRBV9, with D perhaps TRBD2 (6 bases). The ends were cut back, 2 bases at V and 3 bases at J, with 8 bases in the middle. The CDR3 is made up of 13 amino acids. Germline CDR1 and CDR2: SGDLS and YYNGEE. The DNA for the CDR3 is TGTGCCAGCAGCGTGTGGGGGGAAGAGACCCAGTACTTC. It translates to CASSVWGEETQYF.

The J gene is TRBJ1-4, the V gene TRBV18; 8 nucleotides agree with TRBD1. With 5 bases clipped from V and 4 bases from J, the junction kept 9 bases outside the gene matches. CDR3 length: 16 amino acids. Germline assignment: CDR1 KGHSH and CDR2 LQKENI. The CDR3 here is CASSAQVGQDNEKLFF. The CDR3 DNA follows: TGTGCCAGCTCAGCGCAAGTGGGACAGGATAATGAAAAACTGTTTTTT.

The chain joins TRBV7-3 to TRBJ2-3; TRBD2 matches 7 bases. Trimming took 4 bases from V and 4 from J; bases not matched to a gene: 2. Germline V gives CDR1 SGHTA, CDR2 FQGTGA. This CDR3 spans 13 amino acids. The CDR3 region is CASSYTSADTQYF. DNA of the CDR3: TGTGCCAGCAGCTACACTAGCGCAGATACGCAGTATTTT.

This chain uses TRBV9 with TRBJ1-1; D remains unclear. Germline values: CDR1 SGDLS, CDR2 YYNGEE. V was cut by 4 bases and J by 4 bases, with 8 bases left in between. The CDR3 extends over 12 amino acids. The CDR3 nucleotides are TGTGCCAGCAGCCCCCAAACCACTGAAGCTTTCTTT. Protein: CASSPQTTEAFF.

This rearrangement joins TRBV5-3 to TRBJ1-5; tentatively, D is TRBD1 (6 bases). TRBV5-3 is classed as an ORF, of uncertain function. Deletions cut 3 bases from V and 5 bases from J, with 21 bases between. This CDR3 has 17 residues. The CDR3 spells CARSSLWTALNHQPQHF. DNA for the CDR3: TGTGCCAGAAGCTCCCTTTGGACAGCTCTCAATCATCAGCCCCAGCATTTT.

V and J are TRBV11-1 and TRBJ1-1; D is unresolved. The germline V gene encodes CDR1 SGHAT and CDR2 FQDESV (reference sequence). Trimming pared 3 bases from V and 1 base from J, leaving 6 bases between. The CDR3 totals 13 residues. This chain's CDR3 is CASSFTGNTEAFF. CDR3 DNA: TGTGCCAGCAGCTTCACCGGGAACACTGAAGCTTTCTTT.

This clone has a single count. J is TRBJ2-2 and V is TRBV7-2; TRBD1 matches at 8 bases. J lost 6 bases, V lost 1 base, and 7 bases had no gene match. This CDR3 is built from 16 residues. The germline V gene has CDR1 SGHTA and CDR2 FQGNSA. The CDR3 reads CASSLGGRGQAGELFF. As DNA, the CDR3 is TGTGCCAGCAGCTTAGGGGGCAGGGGGCAGGCCGGGGAGCTGTTTTTT. Variable domain in full (rest from reference TRBV7-2 and TRBJ2-2): GAGVSQSPSNKVTEKGKDVELRCDPISGHTALYWYRQSLGQGLEFLIYFQGNSAPDKSGLPSDRFSAERTGGSVSTLTIQRTQQEDSAVYLCASSLGGRGQAGELFFGEGSRLTVL.

DNA of the CDR3: TGTGCCAGCAGCCAGCCTGCAGCGGGGGGGACCTACAATGAGCAGTTCTTC. This encodes CASSQPAAGGTYNEQFF. V is TRBV7-2 and J is TRBJ2-1; TRBD2 matches at 10 bases. Germline V CDR1 and CDR2: SGHTA, FQGNSA. V gave up 5 bases and J gave up 2 bases; unmatched junction bases: 9. The CDR3 runs 17 residues.